These 8 T cell receptor beta chains share one sample of origin, sequenced in a study of identical twins. In TCRdb, the 5' RACE reads were re-called with MiXCR into one record per CDR3 protein. The sample consists of 450,000 or so distinct CDR3 sequences, around 24% of them appearing once. These records were also assigned to another study, of T cells expressing NK-cell markers.

The sequenced sample was CD4+ T cells sorted from blood. Every receptor here comes from a woman between 18 and 29 years old in good health.

This clonotype was seen only a few times. The rearrangement uses TRBV12-3 or TRBV12-4 and TRBJ2-7; 7 nucleotides agree with TRBD2. This CDR3 region has 15 residues. J was trimmed by 0 bases and V by 3 bases; bases with no gene match: 5. The CDR3 spells CASSFSLAASYEQYF. The CDR3 DNA reads as TGTGCCAGCAGTTTTTCCCTAGCGGCCTCCTACGAGCAGTACTTC.

This clonotype has more than one count but fewer than ten. The chain recombines TRBV12-3 or TRBV12-4 with TRBJ1-2; no clear D. The CDR3 is made up of 12 amino acids. V shed 3 bases and J shed 4 bases, with 6 bases lying between them. The CDR3 DNA reads TGTGCCAGCAGTTTGTCAGCCTATGGCTACACCTTC. The encoded protein is CASSLSAYGYTF.

The chain combines TRBV2 with TRBJ2-3; D uncertain. Per the germline V gene, CDR1 is SNHLY and CDR2 is FYNNEI. V was cut by 6 bases and J by 6 bases, with 7 bases left in between. There are 11 residues in the CDR3. CDR3 loop: CASRKVDTQYF. For the CDR3, the DNA is TGTGCCAGCAGAAAGGTTGATACGCAGTATTTT.

The chain links TRBV5-1 to TRBJ2-7; 12 bases align to TRBD2. The V gene end was trimmed by 4 bases and the J gene end by 6 bases; junction bases not matched to a gene: 5. The CDR3 sequence is 14 residues long. From germline, CDR1 is SGHRS and CDR2 YFSETQ. The CDR3 DNA follows: TGCGCCAGCAGCGTACTAGCGGGAGGCGGCGAGCAGTACTTC. It specifies CASSVLAGGGEQYF.

In its sample, this clonotype was seen a few times. This chain joins TRBV7-9 and TRBJ2-3; the D gene is possibly TRBD2 (7 bases). This CDR3 is 15 amino acids long. The V gene lost 5 bases and the J gene lost 4 bases, with 16 bases spanning the gap. The germline CDR1 and CDR2 sequences are SEHNR and FQNEAQ (reference sequence). The CDR3 reads CASSLRGGAADTQYF. In DNA form, the CDR3 reads TGTGCCAGCAGCCTGAGAGGGGGGGCTGCAGATACGCAGTATTTT.

This chain connects TRBV6-2 or TRBV6-3 to TRBJ2-1; 8 bases are a match to TRBD2. This CDR3 region has 12 residues. The trim removed 6 bases at V and 9 bases at J, leaving 4 bases unmatched. CDR1 is MNHEY, CDR2 SVGEGT, per germline. Here the CDR3 reads CASRGTSGEQFF. The CDR3 DNA follows: TGTGCCAGCAGGGGGACTAGTGGTGAGCAGTTCTTC.

This clonotype has more than one count but fewer than ten. The chain is built from TRBV21-1 and TRBJ1-5; the table's D gene call, TRBD1, was not cross checked with the DNA. TRBV21-1 is given as a pseudogene. The CDR3 runs to 15 residues. The CDR3 region is CASSKGTGGNQPQHF. The CDR3 coding sequence is TGTGCCAGCAGCAAAGGGACAGGGGGCAATCAGCCCCAGCATTTT.

The J gene is TRBJ2-3, the V gene TRBV5-1; 7 bases line up with TRBD1. Losses at the gene ends were 3 bases for V and 0 bases for J; bases not matched to a gene: 7. The CDR3 extends over 16 amino acids. CDR1 SGHRS and CDR2 YFSETQ come from the germline V gene. For the CDR3, the DNA is TGCGCCAGCAGCTACCGAGGGACAGCTAGCACAGATACGCAGTATTTT. It encodes CASSYRGTASTDTQYF. The complete variable domain, with remaining parts taken from reference TRBV5-1 and TRBJ2-3, reads KAGVTQTPRYLIKTRGQQVTLSCSPISGHRSVSWYQQTPGQGLQFLFEYFSETQRNKGNFPGRFSGRQFSNSRSEMNVSTLELGDSALYLCASSYRGTASTDTQYFGPGTRLTVL.